These 26 T cell receptor beta chains were sequenced from one sample in a study of OX40 agonist ivuxolimab in advanced cancers. Clones were read by immunoSEQ multiplex PCR, and TCRdb kept only the in-frame ones, dropping some. The table includes about 69,000 clones, around 83% detected once. Sequencing was performed on CD4+ or CD8+ T cells sorted from blood, taken in a trial of the OX40 agonist ivuxolimab. Receptors originate from an adult with an advanced solid tumor such as melanoma, head and neck, liver or kidney cancer.

This chain's CDR3 is CASSFRLAGANYNEQFF. The CDR3 nucleotides are TGTGCCAGCAGCTTCCGACTAGCGGGGGCCAACTACAATGAGCAGTTCTTC. This chain uses TRBV7-6 with TRBJ2-1; 12 bases line up with TRBD2. Germline V gives CDR1 SGHVS, CDR2 FNYEAQ. Trimming removed 3 bases from V and 3 bases from J; junction bases left unmatched: 6. CDR3 length: 17 amino acids. Full variable domain (remainder filled in from reference TRBV7-6 and TRBJ2-1): GAGVSQSPRYKVTKRGQDVALRCDPISGHVSLYWYRQALGQGPEFLTYFNYEAQQDKSGLPNDRFSAERPEGSISTLTIQRTEQRDSAMYRCASSFRLAGANYNEQFFGPGTRLTVL.

V usage is TRBV5-8 and J usage is TRBJ1-2; perhaps TRBD1 as D (6 bases). This CDR3 has 14 amino acids. V lost 2 bases, J lost 4 bases, and 12 bases lay in between. From germline, CDR1 is SGHTS and CDR2 YDEGEE. CDR3 sequence (DNA): TGTGCCAGCAGCTTCGGGGGGCGCGGCTATGGCTACACCTTC. Its translation is CASSFGGRGYGYTF.

The chain links TRBV2 to TRBJ2-1; 7 nucleotides line up with TRBD2. From germline, CDR1 is SNHLY and CDR2 FYNNEI. V trimming: 3 bases; J trimming: 4 bases; junction bases outside the gene matches: 9. There are 16 residues in the CDR3. CDR3 coding DNA: TGTGCCAGCAGTGACCAACAGCGGGGTAGGTACAATGAGCAGTTCTTC. Protein product: CASSDQQRGRYNEQFF.

The chain couples TRBV2 to TRBJ2-7, with 9 bases identical to TRBD1. This CDR3 region has 15 residues. Germline V gene lookup returns CDR1 SNHLY and CDR2 FYNNEI. With V trimmed by 2 bases and J by 2 bases, 4 bases remained unmatched. In DNA, the CDR3 is TGTGCCAGCAGTGAAACGGGACAGGGCGCCTACGAGCAGTACTTC. This encodes CASSETGQGAYEQYF.

V and J are TRBV11-1 and TRBJ2-5; no reliable D call. CDR1 and CDR2 from the germline V gene are SGHAT and FQDESV (reference sequence). The CDR3 contains 16 residues. Trimming took off 5 bases at V and 5 bases at J, with 21 bases between the two ends. The CDR3 region is CASSPASGRSRETQYF. The DNA of the CDR3 is TGTGCCAGCAGCCCGGCCTCGGGCAGGTCGAGGGAGACCCAGTACTTC.

The CDR3 bases are TGTGCCAGCACCGCCGGGACTAGCGGGCGTAATGAGCAGTTCTTC. It specifies CASTAGTSGRNEQFF. This chain joins TRBV28 and TRBJ2-1; 12 bases fit TRBD2. This CDR3 spans 15 amino acids. The ends lost 7 bases at V and 7 bases at J; junction bases unmatched: 8. Germline V gene data show CDR1 as MDHEN and CDR2 as SYDVKM. Full variable domain (missing parts from reference TRBV28 and TRBJ2-1): DVKVTQSSRYLVKRTGEKVFLECVQDMDHENMFWYRQDPGLGLRLIYFSYDVKMKEKGDIPEGYSVSREKKERFSLILESASTNQTSMYLCASTAGTSGRNEQFFGPGTRLTVL.

The rearrangement links TRBV11-2 to TRBJ2-1, with 7 bases matching TRBD1. The V gene's germline CDR1 is SGHAT and CDR2 FQNNGV. The CDR3 consists of 16 residues. V was pared by 7 bases and J by 1 base, with 10 bases of the junction left unmatched. The CDR3 protein is CASTPPGTASYNEQFF. CDR3 nucleotide sequence: TGTGCCAGCACCCCCCCCGGGACAGCGTCCTACAATGAGCAGTTCTTC.

The chain has TRBV7-3 and TRBJ1-1; D is possibly TRBD1 (5 bases). With 1 base removed from V and 11 bases from J, the gap between germline ends came to 14 bases. Germline V gives CDR1 SGHTA, CDR2 FQGTGA. CDR3 size: 13 residues. This chain's CDR3 is CASSLRRGDSAFF. The CDR3 DNA sequence: TGTGCCAGCAGCTTAAGGCGGGGCGATTCGGCTTTCTTT. The variable domain in full, with the rest retrieved from reference TRBV7-3 and TRBJ1-1, is GAGVSQTPSNKVTEKGKYVELRCDPISGHTALYWYRQSLGQGPEFLIYFQGTGAADDSGLPNDRFFAVRPEGSVSTLKIQRTERGDSAVYLCASSLRRGDSAFFGQGTRLTVV.

The chain recombines TRBV5-5 with TRBJ2-7; 8 bases match TRBD1. V was pared by 4 bases and J by 6 bases, with 9 bases of the junction left unmatched. The CDR3 is 14 amino acids. CDR1 and CDR2 (germline): SGHKS, YYEKEE (reference sequence). The CDR3 loop reads CASSPRRTGPEQYF. CDR3 coding DNA: TGTGCCAGCAGCCCGCGAAGGACAGGGCCCGAGCAGTACTTC. Together with reference TRBV5-5 and TRBJ2-7, the CDR3 gives the full variable domain: DAGVTQSPTHLIKTRGQQVTLRCSPISGHKSVSWYQQVLGQGPQFIFQYYEKEERGRGNFPDRFSARQFPNYSSELNVNALLLGDSALYLCASSPRRTGPEQYFGPGTRLTVT.

The chain is built from TRBV4-1 and TRBJ2-5; D perhaps matches TRBD2 (7 bases). Germline V CDR1 and CDR2: MGHRA, YSYEKL. This CDR3 contains 16 residues. V was cut by 4 bases and J by 5 bases, with 20 bases left in between. CDR3 region: CASSPLEGGAGETQYF. DNA for the CDR3: TGCGCCAGCAGCCCCCTAGAGGGGGGGGCCGGTGAGACCCAGTACTTC.

The chain joins TRBV5-4 to TRBJ1-6; unclear D gene. The CDR3 is 13 amino acids. V shed 3 bases and J shed 7 bases, with 8 bases lying between them. Germline V gene lookup returns CDR1 SGHNT and CDR2 YYREEE (reference sequence). For the CDR3, the DNA is TGTGCCAGCAGCTCGGGGAGGAATTCACCCCTCCACTTT. As protein: CASSSGRNSPLHF.

This rearrangement joins TRBV11-1 to TRBJ1-1; D is perhaps TRBD1 (5 bases). This CDR3 comprises 14 residues. Per the germline V gene, CDR1 is SGHAT and CDR2 is FQDESV (reference sequence). Trimming took off 2 bases at V and 6 bases at J, with 13 bases between the two ends. CDR3 DNA sequence: TGTGCCAGCAGCTTACTGGTGGGGGGAGCTGAAGCTTTCTTT. It encodes CASSLLVGGAEAFF.

The rearrangement uses TRBV2 and TRBJ2-5, with D tentatively TRBD2 (6 bases). V gave up 9 bases and J gave up 4 bases, with 18 bases separating them. Germline V gives CDR1 SNHLY, CDR2 FYNNEI. The length of the CDR3 is 14 residues. CDR3 protein: CASRPLGLGETQYF. The CDR3, as DNA: TGTGCCAGTCGCCCTTTGGGACTTGGAGAGACCCAGTACTTC.

This chain links TRBV7-2 with TRBJ2-7; 15 bases are shared with TRBD2. Trimming took 5 bases from V and 7 from J; bases not matched to a gene: 6. Germline CDR1 reads SGHTA; CDR2 reads FQGNSA. The CDR3 has 15 amino acids. The CDR3 nucleotides read TGTGCCAGCAGCCCCTGGACTAGCGGGAGGGGGGAGCAGTACTTC. Translation gives CASSPWTSGRGEQYF.

The rearrangement joins TRBV11-3 to TRBJ2-3, with 12 bases fitting TRBD1. Looked up from germline, CDR1 is SGHNT and CDR2 is YENEEA. The ends lost 5 bases at V and 2 bases at J; junction bases unmatched: 5. The CDR3 loop spans 16 amino acids. The CDR3 sequence is CASSKGQGANTDTQYF. The DNA of the CDR3 is TGTGCCAGCAGCAAGGGACAGGGGGCCAACACAGATACGCAGTATTTT.

As for this clone: This CDR3 is also generated by other DNA sequences in the sample. The V call is TRBV19, the J call TRBJ2-7, with 8 nucleotides matching TRBD1. In germline, CDR1 is LNHDA, CDR2 SQIVND (reference sequence). The CDR3 totals 15 residues. J lost 0 bases, V lost 5 bases, and 6 bases had no gene match. The CDR3 region is CASSSRTGPSYEQYF. In nucleotides, the CDR3 is TGTGCCAGTAGTTCGCGGACAGGGCCCTCCTACGAGCAGTACTTC.

The V and J genes are TRBV5-6 and TRBJ2-3; 15 bases map to TRBD2. The CDR3 covers 17 residues. Trimming at V came to 4 bases and at J to 6 bases, leaving 9 bases not matched to a gene. Germline V gene sequence: CDR1 SGHDT, CDR2 YYEEEE. The CDR3 DNA reads TGTGCCAGCAGCCTACGGACTAGCGGGGGGGCCAGGGATACGCAGTATTTT. It yields the protein CASSLRTSGGARDTQYF.

The V and J genes are TRBV6-6 and TRBJ2-5; 7 nucleotides match TRBD2. Per the germline V gene, CDR1 is MNHNY and CDR2 is SVGAGI (reference sequence). The CDR3 sequence is 12 residues long. The trim removed 6 bases at V and 9 bases at J, leaving 7 bases unmatched. CDR3 sequence (DNA): TGTGCCAGCAGCTCCACTAGCGAGGCCCAGTACTTC. Translated: CASSSTSEAQYF.

This sequence joins TRBV28 and TRBJ2-7, with D maybe TRBD2 (5 bases). Between the trimmed V and J ends, which lost 6 bases and 0 bases, there was a span of 12 bases. This CDR3 region has 14 residues. Per germline, CDR1 MDHEN and CDR2 SYDVKM. Here the CDR3 reads CASRVGGSSYEQYF. The CDR3 DNA follows: TGTGCCAGCAGAGTAGGAGGCAGCTCCTACGAGCAGTACTTC.

The chain combines TRBV7-3 with TRBJ2-3; D unclear. Per germline, CDR1 SGHTA and CDR2 FQGTGA. V lost 5 bases and J 6 bases, leaving 15 bases between the germline ends. The CDR3 is 14 amino acids. The CDR3 nucleotides are TGTGCCAGCAGCACGGGCCCTACGAGTGATACGCAGTATTTT. As protein: CASSTGPTSDTQYF. Looking up the rest from reference TRBV7-3 and TRBJ2-3 gives the full variable domain: GAGVSQTPSNKVTEKGKYVELRCDPISGHTALYWYRQSLGQGPEFLIYFQGTGAADDSGLPNDRFFAVRPEGSVSTLKIQRTERGDSAVYLCASSTGPTSDTQYFGPGTRLTVL.

J is TRBJ2-2 and V is TRBV5-4, with 8 bases matching TRBD1. CDR1 is SGHNT and CDR2 is YYREEE in the germline V gene (reference sequence). V was pared by 3 bases and J by 5 bases, with 6 bases of the junction left unmatched. CDR3 length: 15 residues. The CDR3 coding sequence is TGTGCCAGCAGCTCGCAGGGGGCCTTGACCGGGGAGCTGTTTTTT. It is translated as CASSSQGALTGELFF.

This clone was recorded only once. The chain has TRBV5-1 and TRBJ2-3; tentatively, D is TRBD2 (5 bases). CDR3 length equals 15 residues. Germline V lookup: CDR1 SGHRS, CDR2 YFSETQ. The germline V and J ends were trimmed by 0 bases and 0 bases, with 8 bases remaining between them. CDR3 nucleotide sequence: TGCGCCAGCAGCTTGGCCGGCGGGAGCACAGATACGCAGTATTTT. This sequence encodes CASSLAGGSTDTQYF.

V usage is TRBV5-1 and J usage is TRBJ1-2, with D maybe TRBD1 (6 bases). The V gene's germline CDR1 is SGHRS and CDR2 YFSETQ. The CDR3 extends over 14 amino acids. Trimming took 0 bases from V and 3 from J, leaving 9 bases between them. This CDR3 reads CASSLAGGDYGYTF. The CDR3 DNA follows: TGCGCCAGCAGCTTGGCCGGGGGCGACTATGGCTACACCTTC.

This clone was recorded once. The V and J genes are TRBV28 and TRBJ2-5; TRBD2 matches at 9 bases. With V trimmed by 2 bases and J by 0 bases, 7 bases remained unmatched. The CDR3 has 17 residues. Germline assignment: CDR1 MDHEN and CDR2 SYDVKM. The CDR3 DNA is TGTGCCAGCAGTTTACGGCGGAGCGGGAGGTACCAAGAGACCCAGTACTTC. It translates to CASSLRRSGRYQETQYF.

The chain couples TRBV7-8 to TRBJ2-3; 8 nucleotides align to TRBD2. Germline values: CDR1 SGHVS, CDR2 FQNEAQ. The length of the CDR3 is 15 residues. V was pared by 2 bases and J by 2 bases, with 3 bases of the junction left unmatched. This CDR3 reads CASSLWGLDTDTQYF. The DNA of the CDR3 is TGTGCCAGCAGCTTATGGGGACTAGACACAGATACGCAGTATTTT.

V and J are TRBV6-1 and TRBJ2-2; D gene unclear. Trimming shortened V by 10 bases and J by 1 base, and 13 bases separated the two germline ends. CDR3 length: 14 amino acids. The germline gives CDR1 MNHNS, CDR2 SASEGT. The CDR3: CAIFPWGNTGELFF. The CDR3 bases are TGTGCCATCTTCCCCTGGGGGAACACCGGGGAGCTGTTTTTT.